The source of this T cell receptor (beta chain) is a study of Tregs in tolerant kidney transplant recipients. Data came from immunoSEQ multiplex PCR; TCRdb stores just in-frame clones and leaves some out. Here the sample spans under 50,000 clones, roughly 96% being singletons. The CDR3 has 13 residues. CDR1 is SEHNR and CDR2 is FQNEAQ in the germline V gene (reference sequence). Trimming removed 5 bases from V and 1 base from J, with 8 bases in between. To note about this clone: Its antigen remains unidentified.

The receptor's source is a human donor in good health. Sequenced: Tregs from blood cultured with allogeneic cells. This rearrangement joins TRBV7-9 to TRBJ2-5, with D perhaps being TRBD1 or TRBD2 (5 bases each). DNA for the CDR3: TGTGCCAGCAGCCGAGGGGTCCAAGAGACCCAGTACTTC. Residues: CASSRGVQETQYF.